The clone carrying this T cell receptor beta chain is a singleton in its sample. Its antigen is still unknown. This sample was taken from a study of T cell repertoires in cytomegalovirus infection. Study findings and constraints: CMV-specific TCR beta clonotypes restricted by HLA-C were the ones dominating the ex vivo response.

TCRdb re-derived calls from the reads in MiXCR, one entry per CDR3 protein. The sample lists around 110,000 distinct CDR3 sequences, roughly a tenth seen once, with about 32% in the top ten. This sequence originates from a human donor in good health (CMV status not recorded). Some clones in this sample may be carry-over from other donors' samples. Sequenced input: PBMCs, sequenced either directly or after in vitro stimulation (not recorded which).

The CDR3, as DNA: TGTGCCAGCAGCTTAGGACAGGGGGTAGCTTCACCCCTCCACTTT. Its protein product is CASSLGQGVASPLHF. The chain joins TRBV7-2 to TRBJ1-6; TRBD1 agrees at 9 bases. With V trimmed by 1 base and J by 9 bases, 4 bases remained unmatched. Germline V gene data show CDR1 as SGHTA and CDR2 as FQGNSA. The CDR3 is 15 amino acids.